This T cell receptor (beta chain) was recorded in a study of cytomegalovirus exposure and HLA in healthy donors. The CDR3 length is 13 residues. Germline assignment: CDR1 MNHEY and CDR2 SVGAGI. V lost 6 bases and J 2 bases, leaving 10 bases between the germline ends. PCR employed 60 Vbeta and 13 Jbeta primers. Produced via immunoSEQ multiplex PCR; TCRdb's table is partial and in-frame only. The sample has 150,000 or so clones; just under 80% are singletons. The rearrangement joins TRBV6-5 to TRBJ1-1; the D gene is possibly TRBD1 (5 bases). The TCR comes from a middle-aged woman in good health and CMV-seropositive. Sample: PBMCs. The CDR3 region has the DNA TGTGCCAGCAGGGGGCTCGGAAACACTGAAGCTTTCTTT. Translating gives CASRGLGNTEAFF.